This T cell receptor (beta chain) is from a study of CD8 T cells in Susac syndrome. Findings and caveats of the study: Clonal expansion was present among Susac CD8+ cells. This expansion reached its peak in TEMRA cells and in active patients.

Reverse transcription of 0.5 to 1 ug RNA was performed with random hexamers. The TCR beta CDR3 was amplified by immunoSEQ multiplex PCR across 54 Vbeta, 13 Jbeta. TCRdb re-called the immunoSEQ multiplex PCR reads with MiXCR, one entry per CDR3 protein. The sample lists some 100,000 distinct CDR3 sequences, 95% occurring once. V was pared by 0 bases and J by 9 bases, with 7 bases of the junction left unmatched. This CDR3 is built from 15 residues. Germline V gene lookup returns CDR1 SGHDT and CDR2 YYEEEE. Regarding this clonotype: Its antigen remains unknown.

This TCR was sampled from a human donor with Susac syndrome. The V and J genes are TRBV5-6 and TRBJ2-1; 9 bases are a match to TRBD1. The sequencing sample was made of CD8+ T cells from PBMCs. The CDR3 loop is CASSLGGQGGAEQFF. The CDR3 region has the DNA TGTGCCAGCAGCTTGGGGGGACAGGGTGGTGCTGAGCAGTTCTTC.